Following are 15 T cell receptor beta chains from one sample sequenced in a study of blood T cell repertoires in COVID-19. The protocol was immunoSEQ multiplex PCR, while the TCRdb copy is restricted to in-frame clones and leaves out a portion. The data show roughly 70,000 clones, about 88% seen once. The sample comprised peripheral blood. The receptor source for this set is a man aged 70 or older with acute or convalescent COVID-19.

J is TRBJ1-1 and V is TRBV7-2, with unresolved D. This CDR3 has 14 residues. Looked up from germline, CDR1 is SGHTA and CDR2 is FQGNSA. With 6 bases removed from V and 5 bases from J, the gap between germline ends came to 16 bases. CDR3 region: CASSGATARTEAFF. The CDR3 nucleotides read TGTGCCAGCAGTGGCGCGACTGCCCGGACTGAAGCTTTCTTT.

The chain employs TRBV5-1 and TRBJ1-1; 7 nucleotides match TRBD1. Germline lookup yields CDR1 SGHRS and CDR2 YFSETQ. CDR3 size: 14 residues. Losses at the gene ends were 5 bases for V and 1 base for J; bases not matched to a gene: 5. The CDR3 reads CASSFRTGNTEAFF. As DNA, the CDR3 is TGCGCCAGCAGTTTTAGGACAGGGAACACTGAAGCTTTCTTT.

This clone was counted only a few times. The J gene is TRBJ1-6, the V gene TRBV5-1, with TRBD1 matching over 9 bases. The germline CDR1 and CDR2 sequences are SGHRS and YFSETQ. The CDR3 extends over 14 amino acids. V trimming: 3 bases; J trimming: 6 bases; junction bases outside the gene matches: 1. CDR3 region: CASSSDRGNSPLHF. In DNA form, the CDR3 reads TGCGCCAGCAGCTCGGACAGGGGTAATTCACCCCTCCACTTT.

The CDR3 sequence: CASSFTQGAEAFF. CDR3 nucleotides: TGTGCCAGCAGCTTCACGCAGGGTGCTGAAGCTTTCTTT. The rearrangement links TRBV11-2 to TRBJ1-1; D is possibly TRBD1 (5 bases). V shed 3 bases and J shed 6 bases, with 11 bases lying between them. Germline CDR1 and CDR2: SGHAT and FQNNGV. This CDR3 region has 13 residues.

The chain couples TRBV2 to TRBJ2-7, with TRBD1 matching 8 bases. The CDR3 runs 14 residues. Germline V gene data show CDR1 as SNHLY and CDR2 as FYNNEI. The ends lost 3 bases at V and 4 bases at J; junction bases unmatched: 5. CDR3 region: CASSDYRGSYEQYF. The CDR3, as DNA: TGTGCCAGCAGTGACTACAGGGGGTCTTACGAGCAGTACTTC.

V and J are TRBV5-1 and TRBJ1-1; maybe TRBD1 (5 bases). Germline V gene data show CDR1 as SGHRS and CDR2 as YFSETQ. Trimming took 6 bases from V and 4 from J, leaving 22 bases between them. The CDR3 runs to 16 residues. The CDR3 loop reads CASTLDTLVGGTEAFF. The CDR3 bases are TGCGCCAGCACCTTAGATACCTTGGTCGGGGGCACTGAAGCTTTCTTT.

This clone was observed a few times. The genes are TRBV7-2 and TRBJ1-5, with 8 positions matching TRBD1. The CDR3 length is 16 residues. The V gene end was trimmed by 1 base and the J gene end by 6 bases; junction bases not matched to a gene: 8. Per the germline V gene, CDR1 is SGHTA and CDR2 is FQGNSA. The CDR3 nucleotides are TGTGCCAGCAGCTTAGGGGCCCGGACAGGGCTTCAGCCCCAGCATTTT. Protein product: CASSLGARTGLQPQHF.

This clone was counted a single time. This chain connects TRBV12-3 or TRBV12-4 to TRBJ1-2; D remains ambiguous. The CDR3 spans 13 residues. V was clipped by 3 bases and J by 4 bases, with 9 bases between them. CDR3 sequence: CASSFHGSYGYTF. The CDR3 bases are TGTGCCAGCAGTTTTCACGGGAGCTATGGCTACACCTTC.

V is TRBV4-1 and J is TRBJ1-1; D is possibly TRBD1 (5 bases). From germline, CDR1 is MGHRA and CDR2 YSYEKL. CDR3 length equals 18 residues. V gave up 2 bases and J gave up 1 base, with 20 bases separating them. In nucleotides, the CDR3 is TGCGCCAGCAGCCAATCTAAAGGCCGGGGGTCCACGAACACTGAAGCTTTCTTT. Residues: CASSQSKGRGSTNTEAFF.

This clone was found once. A read error may account for a junction end that differs from germline. This sequence joins TRBV12-3 or TRBV12-4 and TRBJ2-1; 7 bases match TRBD2. This CDR3 spans 12 amino acids. Here the CDR3 reads CASSFEGLLSVF. CDR3 coding DNA: TGTGCCAGCAGTTTTGAGGGACTATTATCGGTCTTC.

The chain is built from TRBV16 and TRBJ2-1; 7 bases agree with TRBD1. The CDR3 spans 13 residues. Germline V gene data show CDR1 as KGHSY and CDR2 as FQNENV. The V and J ends lost 7 bases and 6 bases, in that order; junction bases with no gene match: 6. CDR3 nucleotides: TGTGCCAGCACTCAATCAGGGGGCAATGAGCAGTTCTTC. It yields the protein CASTQSGGNEQFF. The whole variable domain, filled in from reference TRBV16 and TRBJ2-1, reads GEEVAQTPKHLVRGEGQKAKLYCAPIKGHSYVFWYQQVLKNEFKFLISFQNENVFDETGMPKERFSAKCLPNSPCSLEIQATKLEDSAVYFCASTQSGGNEQFFGPGTRLTVL.

The chain employs TRBV7-2 and TRBJ2-5; 7 bases align to TRBD2. The V gene's germline CDR1 is SGHTA and CDR2 FQGNSA. V trimming: 3 bases; J trimming: 5 bases; junction bases outside the gene matches: 3. The CDR3 runs 13 residues. The chain's CDR3 is CASSFDGGETQYF. CDR3 DNA sequence: TGTGCCAGCAGCTTCGACGGGGGGGAGACCCAGTACTTC.

The chain carries TRBV7-2 and TRBJ2-3, with D unclear. Germline V CDR1 and CDR2: SGHTA, FQGNSA. CDR3 length equals 14 residues. V gave up 5 bases and J gave up 0 bases, with 9 bases separating them. The CDR3 sequence is CASSPYQSTDTQYF. CDR3 sequence (DNA): TGTGCCAGCAGCCCCTACCAAAGCACAGATACGCAGTATTTT.

The V and J genes are TRBV19 and TRBJ2-7, with 7 bases aligning to TRBD1. With 5 bases clipped from V and 4 bases from J, the junction kept 11 bases outside the gene matches. Germline-derived CDR1 and CDR2 are LNHDA and SQIVND (reference sequence). The CDR3 totals 15 residues. The CDR3 loop reads CASSGTTGTVYEQYF. Here the CDR3 DNA reads TGTGCCAGTAGTGGCACCACCGGGACAGTATACGAGCAGTACTTC.

CDR3 in DNA: TGCGCCAGCAGCCGACTCTCGGATACGCAGTATTTT. The encoded protein is CASSRLSDTQYF. V usage is TRBV5-1 and J usage is TRBJ2-3; D ambiguous. The germline V and J ends were trimmed by 4 bases and 6 bases, with 9 bases remaining between them. The CDR3 loop spans 12 amino acids. Germline V gives CDR1 SGHRS, CDR2 YFSETQ.